This is a list of T cell receptor beta chains from one sample in a study of blood T cell repertoires in COVID-19. Clones were sequenced by immunoSEQ multiplex PCR, and TCRdb holds only the in-frame ones, with some missing. Of about 250,000 clones listed, approximately 88% were seen once; the top ten hold 5% to 6.5%. The sample comprised peripheral blood. The receptors stem from a woman under 40 with COVID-19, enrolled during active disease. CDR3s include the opening cysteine and the closing phenylalanine or tryptophan. D genes are given only for firm matches.

TRBD1	TRBJ1-6	TRBV6-6	CASSPGSGGSYNSPLHF
-	TRBJ2-5	TRBV7-9	CASRIGTAGGETQYF
TRBD1	TRBJ1-1	TRBV5-6	CASNHRQGPNTEAFF
-	TRBJ2-1	TRBV5-1	CASSKGGQLNEQFF
-	TRBJ1-2	TRBV10-3	CAISELTRGDYGYTF
TRBD2	TRBJ2-2	TRBV6-6	CASSSPSGRPTGELFF
-	TRBJ2-3	TRBV6-8	CASSYSAASTDTQYF
-	TRBJ2-3	TRBV7-9	CASSLAGGPPSEYF
-	TRBJ2-1	TRBV18	CASSRTTVSYNEQFF
-	TRBJ1-3	TRBV7-2	CASSFSLAGVQGNTIYF
TRBD1	TRBJ1-6	TRBV11-2	CASSRTGGAYNSPLHF
TRBD1	TRBJ2-1	TRBV5-4	CASSFRTGARYNEQFF
-	TRBJ1-3	TRBV11-2	CASSSTGGNTIYF
TRBD1	TRBJ1-3	TRBV5-1	CASSLDRGAGNTIYF
TRBD2	TRBJ2-3	TRBV6-5	CASSYLPGLAGLYF
-	TRBJ1-2	TRBV28	CASSPPDNYGYTF
TRBD1	TRBJ2-7	TRBV6-5	CASSYSNRGFEQYF
-	TRBJ1-5	TRBV12-3/TRBV12-4	CASTPDSGKPQHF
TRBD1	TRBJ2-2	TRBV6-4	CASRVQGVGSGELFF
TRBD2	TRBJ2-1	TRBV9	CASSHGTSGPARDEQFF
-	TRBJ1-1	TRBV2	CASMRVGTEAFF
-	TRBJ1-1	TRBV7-2	CASSFTRDTEAFF
TRBD1	TRBJ1-1	TRBV12-3/TRBV12-4	CASSWDRNTEAFF
TRBD1	TRBJ2-2	TRBV5-1	CASSVLPGTATGELFF
TRBD2	TRBJ2-3	TRBV18	CASSPPTSGTTDTQYF
TRBD1	TRBJ2-3	TRBV18	CASSPADRGTDTQYF
-	TRBJ2-3	TRBV24-1	CATSDLDSSQYF
-	TRBJ2-7	TRBV6-6	CASTGTPPYEQYF